Each of the 10 T cell receptor beta chains below was sequenced from the same sample in a study of cytomegalovirus exposure and HLA in healthy donors (TCRdb year 2017). Library preparation was by the immunoSEQ multiplex PCR assay. The multiplex PCR relied on a mix of 60 forward primers for TCR Vbeta segments and 13 reverse primers for TCR Jbeta segments. Here the immuneACCESS table is served through TCRdb, limited to in-frame sequences with V and J called. Missing clones are a known gap in these copies; in checked studies unresolved V genes cover under half, and the rest lacks a known reason. The sample table lists fewer than 200,000 clones, around 83% of them with a count of one. The ten largest make up roughly 2.5% of the sample. Material: PBMCs. Source of these receptors: a man aged 30 to 45 in good health and CMV-seropositive.

V gene TRBV18 combines with J gene TRBJ2-7; 16 positions match TRBD2. Per the germline V gene, CDR1 is KGHSH and CDR2 is LQKENI. Losses at the gene ends were 2 bases for V and 6 bases for J; bases not matched to a gene: 16. The CDR3 has 20 amino acids. This CDR3 is CASSPIPGLAGGPGAGEQYF. For the CDR3, the DNA is TGTGCCAGCTCACCAATTCCGGGACTAGCGGGAGGGCCAGGCGCGGGCGAGCAGTACTTC. Together with reference TRBV18 and TRBJ2-7, the CDR3 gives the full variable domain: NAGVMQNPRHLVRRRGQEARLRCSPMKGHSHVYWYRQLPEEGLKFMVYLQKENIIDESGMPKERFSAEFPKEGPSILRIQQVVRGDSAAYFCASSPIPGLAGGPGAGEQYFGPGTRLTVT.

J is TRBJ1-2 and V is TRBV4-1, with 7 bases fitting TRBD1. Germline V gene lookup returns CDR1 MGHRA and CDR2 YSYEKL. With V trimmed by 4 bases and J by 4 bases, 9 bases remained unmatched. The CDR3 length is 15 residues. The chain's CDR3 is CASSLRDSGGYGYTF. The CDR3 nucleotides are TGCGCCAGCAGCCTCCGGGACAGCGGGGGCTATGGCTACACCTTC.

This clone was found many times. The CDR3 here is CASSHSLGGRRAGELFF. The CDR3 DNA reads TGTGCCAGCAGCCACTCACTCGGGGGGAGAAGGGCCGGGGAGCTGTTTTTT. The rearrangement uses TRBV4-2 and TRBJ2-2; 7 bases map to TRBD2. The CDR3 runs 17 residues. The V gene end was trimmed by 3 bases and the J gene end by 6 bases; junction bases not matched to a gene: 13. Germline assignment: CDR1 LGHNA and CDR2 YNFKEQ.

The chain employs TRBV27 and TRBJ2-7, with TRBD1 identical over 10 bases. CDR1 is MNHEY, CDR2 SMNVEV, per germline (reference sequence). There are 15 residues in the CDR3. V shed 2 bases and J 1 base; nucleotides not matched to a gene: 2. CDR3 sequence: CASSLGTGVSYEQYF. CDR3 DNA: TGTGCCAGCAGTTTAGGGACAGGGGTTTCCTACGAGCAGTACTTC.

The chain links TRBV7-2 to TRBJ1-3; 9 bases match TRBD1. Trimming took 1 base from V and 9 from J; bases not matched to a gene: 10. Germline loops: CDR1 SGHTA, CDR2 FQGNSA. This CDR3 region has 16 residues. CDR3 DNA: TGTGCCAGCAGCTTAGAGGGGACAGGGACCCGGGGCACCATATATTTT. Translation gives CASSLEGTGTRGTIYF.

V is TRBV6-1 and J is TRBJ1-4, with unresolved D. This CDR3 has 18 residues. The V and J ends lost 3 bases and 5 bases respectively, with 22 bases between them. Germline loops: CDR1 MNHNS, CDR2 SASEGT. Here the CDR3 reads CASSDGPSLLVDNEKLFF. CDR3 DNA: TGTGCCAGCAGTGACGGTCCAAGTCTCCTAGTCGACAATGAAAAACTGTTTTTT.

The CDR3 DNA sequence: TGTGCCTGGAGAAGGACAGGGAAGCCTTACACTGAAGCTTTCTTT. Translated: CAWRRTGKPYTEAFF. The V and J genes are TRBV30 and TRBJ1-1, with TRBD1 identical over 8 bases. The CDR3 loop spans 15 amino acids. J gave up 3 bases and V 3 bases, and 9 bases lay outside the gene matches. Germline CDR1 is GTSNPN and CDR2 is SVGIG (reference sequence). Supplemented by reference TRBV30 and TRBJ1-1, the full variable domain reads SQTIHQWPATLVQPVGSPLSLECTVEGTSNPNLYWYRQAAGRGLQLLFYSVGIGQISSEVPQNLSASRPQDRQFILSSKKLLLSDSGFYLCAWRRTGKPYTEAFFGQGTRLTVV.

CDR3 in DNA: TGTGCCAGCAGCGGACAGGGGGCAAAACAGCCCCAGCATTTT. This translates into CASSGQGAKQPQHF. The genes are TRBV2 and TRBJ1-5; 11 bases line up with TRBD1. Germline V lookup: CDR1 SNHLY, CDR2 FYNNEI. V shed 6 bases, J shed 7 bases, and the junction held 5 bases outside the gene matches. CDR3 length equals 14 residues.

This clone was seen a few times. This rearrangement joins TRBV7-2 to TRBJ1-4, with 8 bases matching TRBD1. This CDR3 has 14 amino acids. The junction had 5 bases not matched to a gene; V was cut back by 5 bases and J by 6 bases. Looked up from germline, CDR1 is SGHTA and CDR2 is FQGNSA. This chain's CDR3 is CASSLNRGYEKLFF. The CDR3 DNA follows: TGTGCCAGCAGCCTAAACAGGGGGTATGAAAAACTGTTTTTT.

The chain combines TRBV5-6 with TRBJ2-1, with TRBD1 matching over 12 bases. V lost 3 bases, J lost 9 bases, and 4 bases stayed unmatched. This CDR3 contains 14 residues. Germline CDR1 and CDR2: SGHDT and YYEEEE. The CDR3 reads CASSSGGQGAEQFF. The CDR3 DNA reads as TGTGCCAGCAGCTCGGGGGGACAGGGGGCTGAGCAGTTCTTC.